This TCR beta chain is drawn from a study of blood T cell repertoires in COVID-19. Generated by immunoSEQ multiplex PCR, the TCRdb table keeps only in-frame clones and is missing some. Among 220,000 or so clones listed, about 86% were seen once. The material sequenced was PBMCs or T cells enriched from blood (not recorded which). The receptor was derived from a woman aged 35 to 49 with acute COVID-19.

For the CDR3, the DNA is TGTGCCAGCCCCGGGGGGGGGAGGTGCGGCGGGGAGCTGTTTTTT. Its protein product is CASPGGGRCGGELFF. The rearrangement uses TRBV21-1 and TRBJ2-2; whether TRBD2, the table's D call, matches the DNA was not checked. TRBV21-1 is flagged as a pseudogene. This CDR3 spans 15 amino acids.